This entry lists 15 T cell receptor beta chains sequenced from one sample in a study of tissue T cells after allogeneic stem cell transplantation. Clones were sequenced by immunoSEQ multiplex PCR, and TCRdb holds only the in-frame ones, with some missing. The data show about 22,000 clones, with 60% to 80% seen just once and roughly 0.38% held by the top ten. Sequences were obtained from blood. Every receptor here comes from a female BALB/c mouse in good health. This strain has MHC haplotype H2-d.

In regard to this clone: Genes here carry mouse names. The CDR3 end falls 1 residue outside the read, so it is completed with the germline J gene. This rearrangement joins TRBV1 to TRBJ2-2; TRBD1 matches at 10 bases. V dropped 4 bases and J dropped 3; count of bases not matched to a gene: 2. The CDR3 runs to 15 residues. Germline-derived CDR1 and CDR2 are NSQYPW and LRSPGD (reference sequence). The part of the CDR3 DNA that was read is TGCACCTGCAGTGGACAGGGGGCGGACACCGGGCAGCTCTAC. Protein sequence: CTCSGQGADTGQLY. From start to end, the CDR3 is CTCSGQGADTGQLYF.

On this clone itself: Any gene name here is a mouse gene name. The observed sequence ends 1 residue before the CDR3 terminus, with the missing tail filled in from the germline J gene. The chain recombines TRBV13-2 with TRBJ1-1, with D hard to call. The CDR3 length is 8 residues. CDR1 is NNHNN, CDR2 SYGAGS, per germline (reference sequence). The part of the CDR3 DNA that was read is TGTGCCAGCGGTGATGTCTTC. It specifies CASGDVF. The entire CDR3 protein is CASGDVFF.

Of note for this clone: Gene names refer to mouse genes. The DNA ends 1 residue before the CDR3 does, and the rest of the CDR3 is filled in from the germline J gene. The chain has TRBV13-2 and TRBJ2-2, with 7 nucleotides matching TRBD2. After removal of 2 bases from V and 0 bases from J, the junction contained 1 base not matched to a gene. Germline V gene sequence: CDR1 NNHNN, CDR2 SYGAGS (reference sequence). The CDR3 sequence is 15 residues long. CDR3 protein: CASGDWGSNTGQLYF. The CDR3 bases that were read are TGTGCCAGCGGTGACTGGGGGTCAAACACCGGGCAGCTCTAC.

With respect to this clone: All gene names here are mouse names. CDR3: CASSDVDTQYF. CDR3 bases read: TGTGCCAGCAGTGATGTGGACACCCAGTAC. The chain joins TRBV13-3 to TRBJ2-5; D remains ambiguous. The read gets to within 1 residue of the CDR3 end, and the germline J gene fills in the rest. V lost 0 bases and J 6 bases, leaving 2 bases between the germline ends. Germline CDR1 NNHDY, CDR2 SYVADS. The CDR3 consists of 11 residues.

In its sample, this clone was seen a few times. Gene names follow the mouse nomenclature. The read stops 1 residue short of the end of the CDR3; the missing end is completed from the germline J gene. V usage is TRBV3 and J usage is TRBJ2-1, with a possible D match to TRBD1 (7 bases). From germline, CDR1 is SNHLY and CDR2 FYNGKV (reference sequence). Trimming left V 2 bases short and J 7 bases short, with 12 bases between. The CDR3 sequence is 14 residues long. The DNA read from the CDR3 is TGTGCCAGCAGCTTAAGCAGGGGGGAGGCTGAGCAGTTC. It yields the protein CASSLSRGEAEQF. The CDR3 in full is CASSLSRGEAEQFF.

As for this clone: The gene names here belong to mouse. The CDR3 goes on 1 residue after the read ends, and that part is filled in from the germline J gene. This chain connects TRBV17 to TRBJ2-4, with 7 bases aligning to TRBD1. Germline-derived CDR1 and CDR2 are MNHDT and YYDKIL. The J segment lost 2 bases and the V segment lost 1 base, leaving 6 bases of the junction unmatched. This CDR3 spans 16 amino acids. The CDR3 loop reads CASSRARGRNQNTLYF. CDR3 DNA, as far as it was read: TGTGCTAGCAGTAGAGCCAGGGGGAGGAATCAAAACACCTTGTAC.

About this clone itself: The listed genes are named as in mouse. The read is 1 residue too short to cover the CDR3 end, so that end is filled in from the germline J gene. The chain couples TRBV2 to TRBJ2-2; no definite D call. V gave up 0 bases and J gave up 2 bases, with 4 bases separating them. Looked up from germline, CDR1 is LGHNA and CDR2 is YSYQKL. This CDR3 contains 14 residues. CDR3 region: CASSQEGNTGQLYF. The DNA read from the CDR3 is TGTGCCAGCAGCCAAGAGGGCAACACCGGGCAGCTCTAC.

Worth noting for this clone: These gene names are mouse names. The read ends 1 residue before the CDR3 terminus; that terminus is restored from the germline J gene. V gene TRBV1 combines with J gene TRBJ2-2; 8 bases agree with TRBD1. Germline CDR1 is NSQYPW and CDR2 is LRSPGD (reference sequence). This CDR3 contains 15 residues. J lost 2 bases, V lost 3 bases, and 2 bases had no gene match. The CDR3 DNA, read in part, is TGCACCTGCAGTGCTCAGGGGGCGAACACCGGGCAGCTCTAC. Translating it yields CTCSAQGANTGQLY. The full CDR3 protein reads CTCSAQGANTGQLYF.

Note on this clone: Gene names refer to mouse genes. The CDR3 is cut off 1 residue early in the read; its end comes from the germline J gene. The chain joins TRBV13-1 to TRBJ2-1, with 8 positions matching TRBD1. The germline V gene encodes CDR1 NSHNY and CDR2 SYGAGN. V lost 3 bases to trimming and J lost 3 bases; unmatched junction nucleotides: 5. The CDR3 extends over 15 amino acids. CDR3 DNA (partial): TGTGCCAGCAGTGCTCTCAGGGGGCTCTATGCTGAGCAGTTC. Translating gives CASSALRGLYAEQF. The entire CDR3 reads CASSALRGLYAEQFF.

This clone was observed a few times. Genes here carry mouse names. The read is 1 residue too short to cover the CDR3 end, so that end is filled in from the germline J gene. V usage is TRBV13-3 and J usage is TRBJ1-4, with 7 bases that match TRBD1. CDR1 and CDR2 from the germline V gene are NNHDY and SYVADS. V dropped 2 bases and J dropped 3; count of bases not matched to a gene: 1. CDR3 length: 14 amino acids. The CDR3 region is CASSETGPNERLFF. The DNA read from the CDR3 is TGTGCCAGCAGTGAGACAGGGCCCAACGAAAGATTATTT.

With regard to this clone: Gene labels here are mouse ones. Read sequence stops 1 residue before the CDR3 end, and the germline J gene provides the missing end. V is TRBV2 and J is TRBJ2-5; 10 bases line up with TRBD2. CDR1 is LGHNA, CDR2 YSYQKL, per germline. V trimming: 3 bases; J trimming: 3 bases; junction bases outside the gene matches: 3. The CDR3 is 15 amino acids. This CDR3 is CASSHPGLGQDTQYF. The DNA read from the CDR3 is TGTGCCAGCAGCCATCCGGGACTGGGGCAAGACACCCAGTAC.

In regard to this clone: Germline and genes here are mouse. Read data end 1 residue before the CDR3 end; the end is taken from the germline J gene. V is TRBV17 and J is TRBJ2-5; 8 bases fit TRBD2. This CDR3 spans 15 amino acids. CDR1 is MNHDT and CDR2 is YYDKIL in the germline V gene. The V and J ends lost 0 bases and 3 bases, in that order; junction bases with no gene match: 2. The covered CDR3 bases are TGTGCTAGCAGTAGAGATTCTGGGGGGCAAGACACCCAGTAC. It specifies CASSRDSGGQDTQY. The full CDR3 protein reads CASSRDSGGQDTQYF.

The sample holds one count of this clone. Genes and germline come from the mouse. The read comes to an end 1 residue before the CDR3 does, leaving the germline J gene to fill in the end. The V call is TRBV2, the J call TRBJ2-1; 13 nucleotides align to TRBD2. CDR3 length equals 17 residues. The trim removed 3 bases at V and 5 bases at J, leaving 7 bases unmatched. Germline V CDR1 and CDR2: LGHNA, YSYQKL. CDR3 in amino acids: CASSHSRDWGGNAEQFF. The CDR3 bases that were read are TGTGCCAGCAGCCATTCCCGGGACTGGGGGGGAAATGCTGAGCAGTTC.

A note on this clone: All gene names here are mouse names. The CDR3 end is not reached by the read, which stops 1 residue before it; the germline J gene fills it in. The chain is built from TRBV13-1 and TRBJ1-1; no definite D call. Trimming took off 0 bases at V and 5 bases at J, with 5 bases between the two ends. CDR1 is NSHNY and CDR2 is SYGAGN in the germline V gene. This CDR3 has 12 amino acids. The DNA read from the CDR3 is TGTGCCAGCAGTGATGCCCAAACAGAAGTCTTC. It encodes CASSDAQTEVF. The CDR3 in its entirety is CASSDAQTEVFF.

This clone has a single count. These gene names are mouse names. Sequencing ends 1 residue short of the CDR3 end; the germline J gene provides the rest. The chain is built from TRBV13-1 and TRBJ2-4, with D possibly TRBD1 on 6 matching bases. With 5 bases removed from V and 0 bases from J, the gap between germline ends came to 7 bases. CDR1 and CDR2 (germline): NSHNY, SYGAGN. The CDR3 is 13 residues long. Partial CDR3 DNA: TGTGCCAGCAGGGACAGCAGTCAAAACACCTTGTAC. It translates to CASRDSSQNTLY. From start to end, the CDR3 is CASRDSSQNTLYF.